These 27 T cell receptor beta chains came from one sample sequenced in a study of shared clonotypes between healthy human individuals. The protocol was immunoSEQ multiplex PCR, while the TCRdb copy is restricted to in-frame clones and leaves out a portion. This table has roughly 1.4 million clones, 98% appearing once. The sequencing input was naive CD4+ T cells sorted from blood. Documented subset: CD45RA+ positively selected. The receptor source for this set is a young man in good health.

Concerning this clone: This sample includes further DNA sequences coding for the same CDR3. The gene calls are TRBV18 and TRBJ2-6; no reliable D call. Germline V gene lookup returns CDR1 KGHSH and CDR2 LQKENI. The CDR3 has 15 amino acids. The V and J ends lost 2 bases and 0 bases respectively, with 5 bases between them. The CDR3 spells CASSPTNSGANVLTF. The CDR3 DNA sequence: TGTGCCAGCTCACCAACAAACTCTGGGGCCAACGTCCTGACTTTC.

On this clone itself: The same CDR3 arises from other DNA sequences in this sample as well. The chain employs TRBV5-1 and TRBJ2-3; D remains unclear. The CDR3 totals 13 residues. The germline V gene encodes CDR1 SGHRS and CDR2 YFSETQ. Trimming left V 1 base short and J 3 bases short, with 6 bases between. The CDR3 reads CASSLFGTDTQYF. The CDR3 DNA is TGCGCCAGCAGCTTGTTTGGTACAGATACGCAGTATTTT.

V is TRBV28 and J is TRBJ2-1; D is undetermined. The CDR3 has 13 amino acids. Germline V gene sequence: CDR1 MDHEN, CDR2 SYDVKM. V was pared by 1 base and J by 10 bases, with 11 bases between. CDR3 loop: CASSLLLEIEQFF. The CDR3 region has the DNA TGTGCCAGCAGTTTATTGCTAGAGATCGAGCAGTTCTTC.

With regard to this clone: The same CDR3 also results from other DNA sequences found in this sample. V usage is TRBV6-1 and J usage is TRBJ1-2, with D maybe TRBD1 (5 bases). V lost 0 bases, J lost 6 bases, and 8 bases lay in between. This CDR3 is 13 amino acids long. Per the germline V gene, CDR1 is MNHNS and CDR2 is SASEGT. The CDR3 here is CASSEAGTDGYTF. As DNA, the CDR3 is TGTGCCAGCAGTGAAGCAGGGACGGATGGCTACACCTTC.

This clone was counted a single time. The chain couples TRBV30 to TRBJ2-3; D remains ambiguous. V was pared by 0 bases and J by 1 base, with 8 bases between. The CDR3 totals 14 residues. The germline V gene has CDR1 GTSNPN and CDR2 SVGIG (reference sequence). The CDR3 nucleotides read TGTGCCTGGAGTGTAAATTTGGGCACAGATACGCAGTATTTT. Residues: CAWSVNLGTDTQYF.

This chain uses TRBV2 with TRBJ2-3, with D possibly being TRBD1 or TRBD2 (5 bases each). The germline CDR1 and CDR2 sequences are SNHLY and FYNNEI. The ends were cut back, 5 bases at V and 6 bases at J, with 12 bases in the middle. The CDR3 contains 13 residues. Here the CDR3 DNA reads TGTGCCAGCAGTAAGGGACCCCTCGATACGCAGTATTTT. Translating it yields CASSKGPLDTQYF.

The chain combines TRBV29-1 with TRBJ1-1, with D tentatively TRBD1 (6 bases). CDR3 length: 13 amino acids. V shed 3 bases and J shed 0 bases, with 8 bases lying between them. Germline V lookup: CDR1 SQVTM, CDR2 ANQGSEA. CDR3 sequence reads: CSVDQGMNTEAFF. The DNA of the CDR3 is TGCAGCGTTGATCAGGGGATGAACACTGAAGCTTTCTTT. Full variable domain (missing parts from reference TRBV29-1 and TRBJ1-1): SAVISQKPSRDICQRGTSLTIQCQVDSQVTMMFWYRQQPGQSLTLIATANQGSEATYESGFVIDKFPISRPNLTFSTLTVSNMSPEDSSIYLCSVDQGMNTEAFFGQGTRLTVV.

The rearrangement joins TRBV19 to TRBJ1-5; tentative D call: TRBD1 (6 bases). V lost 6 bases, J lost 3 bases, and 18 bases lay in between. Germline-derived CDR1 and CDR2 are LNHDA and SQIVND (reference sequence). The CDR3 is 16 amino acids. In DNA form, the CDR3 reads TGTGCCAGTAGGAAACAGGGAGAGTTCCACAATCAGCCCCAGCATTTT. Residues: CASRKQGEFHNQPQHF.

The genes are TRBV28 and TRBJ1-2; a weak D match, TRBD1 (6 bases). CDR1 is MDHEN, CDR2 SYDVKM, per germline. The germline V and J ends were trimmed by 4 bases and 4 bases, with 10 bases remaining between them. CDR3 length equals 13 residues. As DNA, the CDR3 is TGTGCCAGCAGTTCGACGGACAGCTATGGCTACACCTTC. Translation gives CASSSTDSYGYTF.

CDR3 loop: CASTPRQYLGTEAFF. In DNA form, the CDR3 reads TGTGCCAGCACGCCTCGACAGTACCTGGGAACTGAAGCTTTCTTT. V is TRBV5-6 and J is TRBJ1-1; weak D call: TRBD1 (5 bases). V gave up 6 bases and J gave up 5 bases, with 20 bases separating them. The CDR3 spans 15 residues. From germline, CDR1 is SGHDT and CDR2 YYEEEE.

This chain connects TRBV4-3 to TRBJ2-3; D possibly corresponds to TRBD1 (7 bases). Trimming pared 0 bases from V and 6 bases from J, leaving 16 bases between. This CDR3 has 16 residues. Germline V gene data show CDR1 as LGHNA and CDR2 as YSLEER. The DNA for the CDR3 is TGCGCCAGCAGCCAAGAAGGCTCGGCAGGGGGGGATACGCAGTATTTT. Translation gives CASSQEGSAGGDTQYF.

V is TRBV2 and J is TRBJ1-2, with 7 bases fitting TRBD1. Germline values: CDR1 SNHLY, CDR2 FYNNEI. This CDR3 spans 14 amino acids. The J segment lost 5 bases and the V segment lost 7 bases, leaving 10 bases of the junction unmatched. The CDR3 reads CASIMGQTIYGYTF. The CDR3 DNA reads TGTGCCAGCATAATGGGACAGACAATTTATGGCTACACCTTC.

The genes are TRBV28 and TRBJ1-5; a weak D match, TRBD1 (6 bases). Germline V CDR1 and CDR2: MDHEN, SYDVKM. CDR3 size: 17 residues. V was shortened by 7 bases and J by 0 bases, with 19 bases between the two germline ends. In DNA form, the CDR3 reads TGTGCCAGCACGCTACTGGGGGGGCAGGTTAGCAATCAGCCCCAGCATTTT. Translating it yields CASTLLGGQVSNQPQHF.

The chain combines TRBV11-3 with TRBJ2-7; perhaps TRBD1 as D (5 bases). Trimming removed 5 bases at V and 5 bases at J, with 16 bases between. Looked up from germline, CDR1 is SGHNT and CDR2 is YENEEA. CDR3 length: 14 amino acids. The DNA of the CDR3 is TGTGCCAGCAGCCCGGGTGGGGCTGCTCACGAGCAGTACTTC. Its protein product is CASSPGGAAHEQYF.

CDR3 coding DNA: TGTGCCAGCAGCTTAGTGGCAGGGGGTAGCTCCTACGAGCAGTACTTC. This codes for CASSLVAGGSSYEQYF. V and J are TRBV7-8 and TRBJ2-7, with 7 bases aligning to TRBD1. Germline CDR1 and CDR2: SGHVS and FQNEAQ. The junction had 6 bases not matched to a gene; V was cut back by 1 base and J by 0 bases. This CDR3 has 16 residues.

In DNA, the CDR3 is TGTGCCAGCAGTTACTCAGGGTTCGCTGAAGCTTTCTTT. It specifies CASSYSGFAEAFF. J is TRBJ1-1 and V is TRBV6-5; D unresolved. The germline V and J ends were trimmed by 0 bases and 6 bases, with 8 bases remaining between them. The CDR3 loop spans 13 amino acids. The germline V gene encodes CDR1 MNHEY and CDR2 SVGAGI.

This chain connects TRBV19 to TRBJ2-2; 8 bases are a match to TRBD2. V gave up 5 bases and J gave up 5 bases; unmatched junction bases: 13. This CDR3 region has 17 residues. The germline gives CDR1 LNHDA, CDR2 SQIVND (reference sequence). The CDR3 sequence is CASSRGWRTSQTGELFF. CDR3 coding DNA: TGTGCCAGTAGTCGGGGGTGGCGGACTAGCCAGACCGGGGAGCTGTTTTTT.

The table lists this clone with a count of one. This chain joins TRBV7-8 and TRBJ2-1, with 7 bases aligning to TRBD2. This CDR3 region has 18 residues. V shed 0 bases, J shed 5 bases, and the junction held 13 bases outside the gene matches. Germline CDR1 SGHVS, CDR2 FQNEAQ. In DNA form, the CDR3 reads TGTGCCAGCAGCTTAGCGGTTCCCGGCGGCGGGAGCAACAATGAGCAGTTCTTC. Translated: CASSLAVPGGGSNNEQFF.

The chain employs TRBV29-1 and TRBJ2-1; 7 bases are shared with TRBD2. CDR3 length equals 14 residues. In germline, CDR1 is SQVTM, CDR2 ANQGSEA. V gave up 3 bases and J gave up 5 bases; unmatched junction bases: 7. The CDR3 protein is CSVDWGLTNNEQFF. CDR3 nucleotide sequence: TGCAGCGTTGACTGGGGACTAACAAACAATGAGCAGTTCTTC.

As DNA, the CDR3 is TGTGCCAGCAGCTTACTGTCACATTCCCCCGAAAATACGCAGTATTTT. It encodes CASSLLSHSPENTQYF. This chain links TRBV7-3 with TRBJ2-3; no definite D call. The CDR3 contains 16 residues. V was pared by 2 bases and J by 7 bases, with 19 bases between. Germline V CDR1 and CDR2: SGHTA, FQGTGA.

The rearrangement joins TRBV29-1 to TRBJ2-7, with a possible D match to TRBD2 (5 bases). The CDR3 has 12 amino acids. The V and J ends lost 4 bases and 4 bases respectively, with 11 bases between them. Germline-derived CDR1 and CDR2 are SQVTM and ANQGSEA. CDR3 DNA: TGCAGCGTTGCACGGGATCGATACGAGCAGTACTTC. It encodes CSVARDRYEQYF.

This rearrangement joins TRBV6-5 to TRBJ2-7; D might be TRBD2 (6 bases). CDR3 length equals 14 residues. Germline assignment: CDR1 MNHEY and CDR2 SVGAGI. V shed 10 bases and J shed 2 bases, with 18 bases lying between them. The CDR3: CATLADTAPYEQYF. Written as DNA, the CDR3 is TGTGCCACTTTAGCGGATACCGCTCCCTACGAGCAGTACTTC.

The chain joins TRBV18 to TRBJ2-7, with 13 bases that match TRBD2. V lost 3 bases and J lost 6; bases outside the gene matches: 17. Germline CDR1 is KGHSH and CDR2 is LQKENI. The CDR3 runs to 19 residues. The CDR3 DNA follows: TGTGCCAGCTCACCGCCTCGACAGAGAACACTAGCGGGAGGGCTCGAGCAGTACTTC. Translation: CASSPPRQRTLAGGLEQYF.

This chain uses TRBV28 with TRBJ2-1; 12 bases fit TRBD2. Germline loops: CDR1 MDHEN, CDR2 SYDVKM. The CDR3 length is 14 residues. Unmatched junction bases numbered 9, after V lost 5 bases and J lost 13 bases. The CDR3: CASSRLAGVKIQFF. The CDR3 DNA follows: TGTGCCAGCAGTAGACTAGCGGGAGTCAAAATACAGTTCTTC.

J is TRBJ1-1 and V is TRBV9; TRBD1 aligns across 8 bases. The V gene's germline CDR1 is SGDLS and CDR2 YYNGEE. J was trimmed by 6 bases and V by 4 bases; bases with no gene match: 8. The CDR3 is 14 residues long. The CDR3 DNA is TGTGCCAGCAGCCCCCAGGGGGCGCTTGCTGAAGCTTTCTTT. Translated, it gives CASSPQGALAEAFF.

V gene TRBV10-3 combines with J gene TRBJ2-5; 9 bases fit TRBD1. Germline V gene sequence: CDR1 ENHRY, CDR2 SYGVKD. The V segment lost 8 bases and the J segment 7 bases; nucleotides outside the gene matches: 8. This CDR3 is built from 13 residues. The CDR3 protein is CAIAKDRGMTQYF. The CDR3 DNA is TGTGCCATCGCCAAGGACAGGGGAATGACCCAGTACTTC.

This rearrangement joins TRBV28 to TRBJ2-7; the match to TRBD2 covers 9 bases. Germline-derived CDR1 and CDR2 are MDHEN and SYDVKM. V was pared by 6 bases and J by 3 bases, with 9 bases of the junction left unmatched. The CDR3 runs to 15 residues. The chain's CDR3 is CASSQPAAGGYEQYF. In DNA, the CDR3 is TGTGCCAGCAGCCAGCCGGCAGCGGGAGGCTACGAGCAGTACTTC. The entire variable domain, with the rest obtained from reference TRBV28 and TRBJ2-7, is as follows: DVKVTQSSRYLVKRTGEKVFLECVQDMDHENMFWYRQDPGLGLRLIYFSYDVKMKEKGDIPEGYSVSREKKERFSLILESASTNQTSMYLCASSQPAAGGYEQYFGPGTRLTVT.